This TCR beta chain is from a study of T cell repertoires in cytomegalovirus infection. The overall study: CMV infection plus the matching HLA type was flagged by public TCR beta signatures. Study-wide results and caveats: There were HLA-C-restricted CMV-specific TCR beta clonotypes dominating the ex vivo response.

MiXCR was run by TCRdb on the reads, yielding one entry per CDR3 protein. The sample holds about 500,000 distinct CDR3 sequences, about 33% seen once. The CDR3 covers 14 residues. Germline lookup yields CDR1 SGHTA and CDR2 FQGTGA. The V segment lost 5 bases and the J segment 6 bases; nucleotides outside the gene matches: 7. This clonotype was counted only a few times. Its antigen is as yet unknown. The sequence was obtained from a human donor in good health (CMV status not recorded). Some clones in this sample may be carry-over from other donors' samples. The chain employs TRBV7-3 and TRBJ1-2, with TRBD1 matching 9 bases. Sample: cultured PBMCs, taken from culture after CMV antigen stimulation. The CDR3 sequence is CASSPGQGNDGYTF. CDR3 coding DNA: TGTGCCAGCAGCCCTGGACAGGGGAACGATGGCTACACCTTC. The whole variable domain, remainder taken from reference TRBV7-3 and TRBJ1-2, is GAGVSQTPSNKVTEKGKYVELRCDPISGHTALYWYRQSLGQGPEFLIYFQGTGAADDSGLPNDRFFAVRPEGSVSTLKIQRTERGDSAVYLCASSPGQGNDGYTFGSGTRLTVV.